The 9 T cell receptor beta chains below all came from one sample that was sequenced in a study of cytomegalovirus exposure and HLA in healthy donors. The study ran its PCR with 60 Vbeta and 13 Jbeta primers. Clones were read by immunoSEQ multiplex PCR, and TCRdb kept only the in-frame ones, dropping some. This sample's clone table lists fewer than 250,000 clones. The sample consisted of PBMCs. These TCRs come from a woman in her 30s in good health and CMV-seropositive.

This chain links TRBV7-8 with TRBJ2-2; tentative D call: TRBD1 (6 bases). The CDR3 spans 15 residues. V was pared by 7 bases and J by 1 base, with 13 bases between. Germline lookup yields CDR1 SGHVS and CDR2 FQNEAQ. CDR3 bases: TGTGCCAGCACCCGACAGGAGATGAACACCGGGGAGCTGTTTTTT. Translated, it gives CASTRQEMNTGELFF.

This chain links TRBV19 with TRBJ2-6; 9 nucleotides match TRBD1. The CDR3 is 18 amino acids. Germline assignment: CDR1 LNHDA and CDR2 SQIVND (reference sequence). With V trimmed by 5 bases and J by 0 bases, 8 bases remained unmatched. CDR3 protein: CASSDPGQGLSGANVLTF. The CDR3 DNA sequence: TGTGCCAGTAGTGACCCGGGACAGGGCCTCTCTGGGGCCAACGTCCTGACTTTC.

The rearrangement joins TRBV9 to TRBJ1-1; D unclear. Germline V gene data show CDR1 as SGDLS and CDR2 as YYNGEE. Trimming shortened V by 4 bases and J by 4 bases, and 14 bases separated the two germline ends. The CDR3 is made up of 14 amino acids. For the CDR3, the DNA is TGTGCCAGCAGCCAGGCGGGGTTGTTCACTGAAGCTTTCTTT. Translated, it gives CASSQAGLFTEAFF.

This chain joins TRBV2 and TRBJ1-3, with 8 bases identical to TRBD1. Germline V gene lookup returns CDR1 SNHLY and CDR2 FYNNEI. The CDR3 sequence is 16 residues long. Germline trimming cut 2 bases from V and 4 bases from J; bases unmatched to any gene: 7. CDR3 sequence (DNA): TGTGCCAGCAGTGAATTTGGCAGGGGGCGCGGAAACACCATATATTTT. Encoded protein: CASSEFGRGRGNTIYF. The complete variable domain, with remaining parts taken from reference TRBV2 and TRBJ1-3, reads EPEVTQTPSHQVTQMGQEVILRCVPISNHLYFYWYRQILGQKVEFLVSFYNNEISEKSEIFDDQFSVERPDGSNFTLKIRSTKLEDSAMYFCASSEFGRGRGNTIYFGEGSWLTVV.

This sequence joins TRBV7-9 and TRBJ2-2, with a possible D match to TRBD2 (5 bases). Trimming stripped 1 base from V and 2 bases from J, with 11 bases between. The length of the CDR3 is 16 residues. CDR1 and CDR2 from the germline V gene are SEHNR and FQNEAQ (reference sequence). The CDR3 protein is CASSLDWTGNTGELFF. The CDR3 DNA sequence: TGTGCCAGCAGCTTAGATTGGACTGGTAACACCGGGGAGCTGTTTTTT.

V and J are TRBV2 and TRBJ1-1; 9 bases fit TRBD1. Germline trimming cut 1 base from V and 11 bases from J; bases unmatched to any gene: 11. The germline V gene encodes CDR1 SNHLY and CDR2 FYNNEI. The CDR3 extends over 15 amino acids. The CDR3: CASSEEGGTGNTAFF. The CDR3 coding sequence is TGTGCCAGCAGTGAAGAAGGAGGGACAGGGAATACGGCTTTCTTT.

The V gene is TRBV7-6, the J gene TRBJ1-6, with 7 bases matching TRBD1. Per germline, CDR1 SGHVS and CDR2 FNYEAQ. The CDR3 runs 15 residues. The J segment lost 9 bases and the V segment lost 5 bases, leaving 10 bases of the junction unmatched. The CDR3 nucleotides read TGTGCCAGCAGCAGGGGGCAGGGGCTTGTTTCACCCCTCCACTTT. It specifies CASSRGQGLVSPLHF.

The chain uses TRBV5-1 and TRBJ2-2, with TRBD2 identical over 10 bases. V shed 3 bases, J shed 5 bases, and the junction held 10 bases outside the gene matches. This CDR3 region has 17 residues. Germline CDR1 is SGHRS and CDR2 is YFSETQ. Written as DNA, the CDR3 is TGCGCCAGCAGCTATTCCGGGACTAGCGCTTTTACCGGGGAGCTGTTTTTT. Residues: CASSYSGTSAFTGELFF. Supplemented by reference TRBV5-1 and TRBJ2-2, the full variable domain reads KAGVTQTPRYLIKTRGQQVTLSCSPISGHRSVSWYQQTPGQGLQFLFEYFSETQRNKGNFPGRFSGRQFSNSRSEMNVSTLELGDSALYLCASSYSGTSAFTGELFFGEGSRLTVL.

CDR3 in amino acids: CASSQSLVYNEQFF. The CDR3 nucleotides read TGCGCCAGCAGCCAATCGTTAGTCTACAATGAGCAGTTCTTC. This rearrangement joins TRBV4-3 to TRBJ2-1; D is unclear. This CDR3 region has 14 residues. Germline V lookup: CDR1 LGHNA, CDR2 YSLEER. V was shortened by 2 bases and J by 3 bases, with 8 bases between the two germline ends.